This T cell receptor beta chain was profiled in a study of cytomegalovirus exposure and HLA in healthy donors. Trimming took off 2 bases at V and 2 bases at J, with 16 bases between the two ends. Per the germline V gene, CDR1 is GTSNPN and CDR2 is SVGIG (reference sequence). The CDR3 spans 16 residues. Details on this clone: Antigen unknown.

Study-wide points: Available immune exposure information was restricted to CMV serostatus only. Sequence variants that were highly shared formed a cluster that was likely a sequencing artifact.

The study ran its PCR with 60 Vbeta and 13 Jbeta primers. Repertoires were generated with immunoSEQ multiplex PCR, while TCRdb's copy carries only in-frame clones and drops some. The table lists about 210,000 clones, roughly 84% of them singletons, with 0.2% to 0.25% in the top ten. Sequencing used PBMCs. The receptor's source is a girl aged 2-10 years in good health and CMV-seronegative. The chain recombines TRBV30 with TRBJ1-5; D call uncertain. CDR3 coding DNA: TGTGCCTGGAGTTCACGGGTTTTGGGTGGCAATCAGCCCCAGCATTTT. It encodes CAWSSRVLGGNQPQHF.